The sample holds many counts of the clone carrying this T cell receptor (beta chain). The data were obtained in a study of human T cells and chemical hapten exposure. TCRdb independently ran MiXCR on the RACE reads; one entry per CDR3 protein. The repertoire holds around 380,000 distinct CDR3 sequences, with over 5% as singletons. Sample time point: pre-sensitization, week 0. As to treatment: therapeutic diphenylcyclopropenone sensitization with weekly scalp DPC. People who gave samples had alopecia, were 18 to 70 years old, and were suitable for DPC. This CDR3 spans 18 amino acids. Germline CDR1 reads SQVTM; CDR2 reads ANQGSEA. The junction had 14 bases not matched to a gene; V was cut back by 5 bases and J by 0 bases.

The sample here was whole blood, taken in connection with sensitization to the hapten diphenylcyclopropenone (DPC). This chain joins TRBV29-1 and TRBJ2-3, with TRBD2 matching over 10 bases. The sequence came from a woman in her late teens or twenties with alopecia areata. Some clones in this sample may be carry-over from other donors' samples. The CDR3 DNA sequence: TGCAGCGTTCATAGGCTAGCGGGGGTGAAAACTAGCACAGATACGCAGTATTTT. Its translation is CSVHRLAGVKTSTDTQYF.